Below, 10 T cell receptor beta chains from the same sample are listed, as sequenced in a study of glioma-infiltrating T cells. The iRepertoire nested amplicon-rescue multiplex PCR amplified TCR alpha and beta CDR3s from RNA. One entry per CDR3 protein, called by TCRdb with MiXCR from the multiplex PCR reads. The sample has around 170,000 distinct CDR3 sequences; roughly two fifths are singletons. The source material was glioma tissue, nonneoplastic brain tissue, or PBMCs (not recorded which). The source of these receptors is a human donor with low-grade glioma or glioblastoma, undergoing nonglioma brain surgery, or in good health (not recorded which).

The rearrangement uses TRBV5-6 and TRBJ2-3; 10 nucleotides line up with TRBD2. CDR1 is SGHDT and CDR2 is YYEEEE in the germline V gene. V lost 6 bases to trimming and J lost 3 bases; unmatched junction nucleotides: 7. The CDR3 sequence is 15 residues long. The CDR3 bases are TGTGCCAGCACCCGGAGGACTAGCGGAACAGATACGCAGTATTTT. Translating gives CASTRRTSGTDTQYF.

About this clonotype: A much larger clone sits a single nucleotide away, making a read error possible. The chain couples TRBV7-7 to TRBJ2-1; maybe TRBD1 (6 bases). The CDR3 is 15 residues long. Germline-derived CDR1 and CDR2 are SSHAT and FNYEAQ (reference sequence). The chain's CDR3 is CSSSRTQGLGDEQFF. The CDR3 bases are TGTTCCAGCAGCCGAACCCAGGGGCTGGGGGATGAGCAGTTCTTC.

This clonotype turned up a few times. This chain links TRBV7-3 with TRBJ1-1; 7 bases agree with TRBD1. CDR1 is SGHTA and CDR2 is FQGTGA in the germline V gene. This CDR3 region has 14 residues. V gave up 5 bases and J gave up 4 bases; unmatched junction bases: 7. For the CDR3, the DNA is TGTGCCAGCAGCCCGACAGGGTTGGGCACTGAAGCTTTCTTT. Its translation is CASSPTGLGTEAFF.

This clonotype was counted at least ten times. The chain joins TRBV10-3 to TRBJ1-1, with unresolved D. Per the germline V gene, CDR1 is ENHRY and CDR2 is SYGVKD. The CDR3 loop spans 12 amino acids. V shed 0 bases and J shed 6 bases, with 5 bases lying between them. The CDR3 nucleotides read TGTGCCATCAGTGAGTCGCGCGCTGAAGCTTTCTTT. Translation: CAISESRAEAFF.

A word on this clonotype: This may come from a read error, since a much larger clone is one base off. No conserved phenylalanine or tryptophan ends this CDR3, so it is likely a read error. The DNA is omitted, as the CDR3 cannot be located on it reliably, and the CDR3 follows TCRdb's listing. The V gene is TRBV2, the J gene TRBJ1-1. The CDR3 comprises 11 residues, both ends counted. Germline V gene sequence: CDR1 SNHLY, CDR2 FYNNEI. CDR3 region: CASSERVRTEL.

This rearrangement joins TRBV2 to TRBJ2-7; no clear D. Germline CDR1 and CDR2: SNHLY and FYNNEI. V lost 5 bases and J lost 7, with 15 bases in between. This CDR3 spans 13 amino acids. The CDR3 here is CASSRTVYNEQYF. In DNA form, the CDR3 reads TGTGCCAGCAGTCGTACGGTTTACAATGAGCAGTACTTC. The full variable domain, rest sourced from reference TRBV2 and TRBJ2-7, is EPEVTQTPSHQVTQMGQEVILRCVPISNHLYFYWYRQILGQKVEFLVSFYNNEISEKSEIFDDQFSVERPDGSNFTLKIRSTKLEDSAMYFCASSRTVYNEQYFGPGTRLTVT.

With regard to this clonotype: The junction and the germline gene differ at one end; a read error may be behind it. CDR3 nucleotides: TGTGCCAGTAGCTCACGGACAGGCTCCTACAATGGGCAGTTCTTC. Its protein is CASSSRTGSYNGQFF. The rearrangement uses TRBV7-3 and TRBJ2-1; 7 nucleotides line up with TRBD1. This CDR3 spans 15 amino acids. Germline loops: CDR1 SGHTA, CDR2 FQGTGA.

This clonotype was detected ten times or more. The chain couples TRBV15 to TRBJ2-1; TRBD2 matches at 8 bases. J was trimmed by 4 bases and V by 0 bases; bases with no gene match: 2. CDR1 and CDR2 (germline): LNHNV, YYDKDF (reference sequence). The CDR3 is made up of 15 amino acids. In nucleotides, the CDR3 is TGTGCCACCAGCAGAGAACCTAGCGGGTACAATGAGCAGTTCTTC. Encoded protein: CATSREPSGYNEQFF. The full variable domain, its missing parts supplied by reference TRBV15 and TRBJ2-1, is DAMVIQNPRYQVTQFGKPVTLSCSQTLNHNVMYWYQQKSSQAPKLLFHYYDKDFNNEADTPDNFQSRRPNTSFCFLDIRSPGLGDTAMYLCATSREPSGYNEQFFGPGTRLTVL.

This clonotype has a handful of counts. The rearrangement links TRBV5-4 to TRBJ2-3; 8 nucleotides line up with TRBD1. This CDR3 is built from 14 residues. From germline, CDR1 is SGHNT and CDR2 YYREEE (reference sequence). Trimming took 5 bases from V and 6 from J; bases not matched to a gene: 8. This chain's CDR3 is CASRTGTGVDTQYF. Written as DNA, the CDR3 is TGTGCCAGCAGGACCGGGACAGGTGTTGATACGCAGTATTTT.

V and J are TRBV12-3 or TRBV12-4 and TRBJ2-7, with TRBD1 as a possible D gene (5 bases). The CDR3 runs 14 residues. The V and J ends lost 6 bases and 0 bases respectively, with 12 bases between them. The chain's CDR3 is CASSQSTDSYEQYF. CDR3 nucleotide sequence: TGTGCCAGCAGCCAGTCGACAGACTCCTACGAGCAGTACTTC.